This T cell receptor beta chain was captured by sequencing in a study of shared clonotypes between healthy human individuals. TCRdb keeps only in-frame clones here, not all; method: immunoSEQ multiplex PCR. This sample carries 2,100,000 or so clones, around 95% of them seen once, and the ten largest clones take around 0.13%. Germline values: CDR1 SGHVS, CDR2 FNYEAQ. The CDR3 totals 18 residues. Trimming took 3 bases from V and 0 from J, leaving 15 bases between them. The sequenced sample was naive CD4+ T cells sorted from blood. Described subset: CD45RA+ positively selected. The receptor was derived from a man between 18 and 29 years old in good health. The chain combines TRBV7-6 with TRBJ2-6; D remains ambiguous. CDR3: CASSFFPPPVSGANVLTF. In DNA form, the CDR3 reads TGTGCCAGCAGCTTTTTTCCGCCACCCGTCTCTGGGGCCAACGTCCTGACTTTC. The entire variable domain, with the rest obtained from reference TRBV7-6 and TRBJ2-6, is as follows: GAGVSQSPRYKVTKRGQDVALRCDPISGHVSLYWYRQALGQGPEFLTYFNYEAQQDKSGLPNDRFSAERPEGSISTLTIQRTEQRDSAMYRCASSFFPPPVSGANVLTFGAGSRLTVL.